Below, 14 T cell receptor beta chains from the same sample are listed, as sequenced in a study of T cell changes during pregnancy in multiple sclerosis. Clones were read by immunoSEQ multiplex PCR, and TCRdb kept only the in-frame ones, dropping some. The sample has around 54,000 clones, around 90% seen once. This specimen consisted of CD4+ T cells from peripheral blood mononuclear cells, obtained after pregnancy. These receptors were obtained from a female donor in good health, enrolled as a control in a pregnancy study.

The gene calls are TRBV6-5 and TRBJ2-6; D unclear. Trimming left V 6 bases short and J 8 bases short, with 11 bases between. The CDR3 loop spans 13 amino acids. Germline loops: CDR1 MNHEY, CDR2 SVGAGI. The CDR3 DNA is TGTGCCAGCAGGATGGCCACGTCCAACGTCCTGACTTTC. This translates into CASRMATSNVLTF.

The chain carries TRBV4-1 and TRBJ2-2, with a tentative D call TRBD2 (6 bases). The length of the CDR3 is 15 residues. The germline V and J ends were trimmed by 3 bases and 5 bases, with 13 bases remaining between them. The V gene's germline CDR1 is MGHRA and CDR2 YSYEKL. The CDR3 DNA follows: TGCGCCAGCAGCCACGTGACTAGTATTACCGGGGAGCTGTTTTTT. It translates to CASSHVTSITGELFF.

The chain uses TRBV7-2 and TRBJ1-1; D ambiguous. V was shortened by 5 bases and J by 0 bases, with 7 bases between the two germline ends. Germline V lookup: CDR1 SGHTA, CDR2 FQGNSA. This CDR3 region has 13 residues. The CDR3 protein is CASSPQMNTEAFF. The DNA for the CDR3 is TGTGCCAGCAGCCCACAGATGAACACTGAAGCTTTCTTT.

A note on this clone: The germline gene is not matched at one end of the junction; a read error may be the cause. The chain links TRBV2 to TRBJ1-5; 8 bases align to TRBD1. This CDR3 contains 15 residues. Germline V gene sequence: CDR1 SNHLY, CDR2 FYNNEI. The CDR3 bases are TGTGTCAGCAGTGAAGGACAGGGAGCTTTGCAGCCCCAGCATTTT. It codes for CVSSEGQGALQPQHF.

The chain joins TRBV19 to TRBJ1-4; D might be TRBD1 (5 bases). CDR3 length equals 15 residues. The germline gives CDR1 LNHDA, CDR2 SQIVND (reference sequence). V was pared by 6 bases and J by 1 base, with 12 bases between. In DNA, the CDR3 is TGTGCCAGTAGGGATGCGGGGGGAACTAATGAAAAACTGTTTTTT. This sequence encodes CASRDAGGTNEKLFF.

This chain links TRBV27 with TRBJ2-3, with 11 bases identical to TRBD1. Trimming took 6 bases from V and 4 from J; bases not matched to a gene: 6. The germline gives CDR1 MNHEY, CDR2 SMNVEV (reference sequence). This CDR3 comprises 15 residues. In nucleotides, the CDR3 is TGTGCCAGCAGCGTGGACAGGGGGCATCCAGATACGCAGTATTTT. This encodes CASSVDRGHPDTQYF.

The rearrangement uses TRBV2 and TRBJ2-7; 13 positions match TRBD2. CDR1 is SNHLY, CDR2 FYNNEI, per germline. The CDR3 consists of 15 residues. Losses at the gene ends were 6 bases for V and 3 bases for J; bases not matched to a gene: 5. The DNA of the CDR3 is TGTGCCAGCAGGGCGGGACTAGCGGGACTCTACGAGCAGTACTTC. It yields the protein CASRAGLAGLYEQYF.

The genes are TRBV6-6 and TRBJ1-5, with D hard to call. This CDR3 spans 14 amino acids. Per germline, CDR1 MNHNY and CDR2 SVGAGI (reference sequence). V was cut by 10 bases and J by 0 bases, with 13 bases left in between. CDR3 nucleotide sequence: TGTGCCACTTCCCTAGGAGGTAGCAATCAGCCCCAGCATTTT. Translation: CATSLGGSNQPQHF.

The chain couples TRBV5-6 to TRBJ2-5; 9 bases align to TRBD1. Per the germline V gene, CDR1 is SGHDT and CDR2 is YYEEEE. The CDR3 runs to 15 residues. Trimming took 4 bases from V and 4 from J; bases not matched to a gene: 8. CDR3 DNA: TGTGCCAGCAGCCTAGCCGGGACAGGGATAGAGACCCAGTACTTC. This sequence encodes CASSLAGTGIETQYF.

The chain has TRBV7-8 and TRBJ2-5, with 8 bases fitting TRBD1. V trimming: 0 bases; J trimming: 4 bases; junction bases outside the gene matches: 7. In germline, CDR1 is SGHVS, CDR2 FQNEAQ. CDR3 length: 16 residues. CDR3: CASSLAFSRGLETQYF. CDR3 DNA: TGTGCCAGCAGCTTAGCTTTCTCCAGGGGGCTAGAGACCCAGTACTTC.

This rearrangement joins TRBV5-6 to TRBJ2-3, with a possible D match to TRBD2 (5 bases). V was pared by 2 bases and J by 4 bases, with 8 bases between. CDR1 is SGHDT, CDR2 YYEEEE, per germline. CDR3 length: 13 residues. CDR3 amino acids: CASSLLGADTQYF. In DNA form, the CDR3 reads TGTGCCAGCAGCTTACTAGGCGCAGATACGCAGTATTTT.

V usage is TRBV19 and J usage is TRBJ1-2; D not certain. Germline V gene data show CDR1 as LNHDA and CDR2 as SQIVND (reference sequence). The CDR3 spans 10 residues. V was cut by 8 bases and J by 9 bases, with 10 bases left in between. The CDR3 DNA reads as TGTGCCAGTGGGCAGTACAGCTACACCTTC. Translating gives CASGQYSYTF.

The rearrangement uses TRBV19 and TRBJ1-2; 8 nucleotides agree with TRBD1. Germline values: CDR1 LNHDA, CDR2 SQIVND (reference sequence). This CDR3 comprises 12 residues. V was pared by 6 bases and J by 8 bases, with 5 bases of the junction left unmatched. CDR3 residues: CASRDRAGGYTF. The CDR3 DNA reads TGTGCCAGTAGGGACAGGGCGGGAGGCTACACCTTC.

The chain combines TRBV11-2 with TRBJ2-1, with D possibly being TRBD1 (6 bases). Germline V lookup: CDR1 SGHAT, CDR2 FQNNGV. V was clipped by 1 base and J by 2 bases, with 9 bases between them. The CDR3 consists of 15 residues. DNA of the CDR3: TGTGCCAGCAGCTTAGGACAGGAACCCTACAATGAGCAGTTCTTC. Translated, it gives CASSLGQEPYNEQFF. The full variable domain, in which reference TRBV11-2 and TRBJ2-1 provide the parts outside the CDR3, is EAGVAQSPRYKIIEKRQSVAFWCNPISGHATLYWYQQILGQGPKLLIQFQNNGVVDDSQLPKDRFSAERLKGVDSTLKIQPAKLEDSAVYLCASSLGQEPYNEQFFGPGTRLTVL.